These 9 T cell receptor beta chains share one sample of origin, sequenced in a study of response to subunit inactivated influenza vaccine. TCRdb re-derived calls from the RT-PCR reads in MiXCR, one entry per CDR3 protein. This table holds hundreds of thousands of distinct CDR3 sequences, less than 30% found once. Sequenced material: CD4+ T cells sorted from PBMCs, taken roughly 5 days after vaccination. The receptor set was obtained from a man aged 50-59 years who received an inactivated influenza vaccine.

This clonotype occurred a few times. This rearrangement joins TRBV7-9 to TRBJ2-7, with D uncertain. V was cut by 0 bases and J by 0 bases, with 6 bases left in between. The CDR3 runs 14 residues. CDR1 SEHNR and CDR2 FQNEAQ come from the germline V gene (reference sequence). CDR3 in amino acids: CASSLAGNSYEQYF. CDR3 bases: TGTGCCAGCAGCTTAGCGGGGAACTCCTACGAGCAGTACTTC.

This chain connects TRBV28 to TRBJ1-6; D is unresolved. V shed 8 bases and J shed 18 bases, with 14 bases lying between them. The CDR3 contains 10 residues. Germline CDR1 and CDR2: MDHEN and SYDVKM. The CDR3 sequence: CASGHRRTHF. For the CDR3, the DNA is TGTGCCAGCGGCCATAGGCGGACCCACTTT.

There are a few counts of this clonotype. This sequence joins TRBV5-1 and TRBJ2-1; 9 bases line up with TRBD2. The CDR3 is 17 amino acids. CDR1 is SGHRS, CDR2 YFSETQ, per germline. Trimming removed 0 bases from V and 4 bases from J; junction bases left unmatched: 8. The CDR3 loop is CASSLGLRTSDYNEQFF. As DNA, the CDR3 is TGCGCCAGCAGCTTGGGCCTGCGGACTAGCGATTACAATGAGCAGTTCTTC.

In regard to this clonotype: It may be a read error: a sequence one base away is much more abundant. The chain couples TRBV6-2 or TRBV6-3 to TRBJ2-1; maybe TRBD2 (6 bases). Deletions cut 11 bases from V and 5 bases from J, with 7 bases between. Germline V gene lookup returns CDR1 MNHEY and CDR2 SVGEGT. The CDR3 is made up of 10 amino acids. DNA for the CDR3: TGTGCCGGCGGGAACAATGAGCAGTTCTTC. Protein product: CAGGNNEQFF.

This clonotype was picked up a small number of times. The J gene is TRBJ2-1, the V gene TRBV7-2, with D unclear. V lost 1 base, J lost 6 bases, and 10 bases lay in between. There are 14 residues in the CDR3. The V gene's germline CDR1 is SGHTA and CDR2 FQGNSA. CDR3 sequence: CASSLVTILNEQFF. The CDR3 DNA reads TGTGCCAGCAGCTTAGTAACTATTCTCAATGAGCAGTTCTTC. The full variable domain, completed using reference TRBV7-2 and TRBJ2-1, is GAGVSQSPSNKVTEKGKDVELRCDPISGHTALYWYRQSLGQGLEFLIYFQGNSAPDKSGLPSDRFSAERTGGSVSTLTIQRTQQEDSAVYLCASSLVTILNEQFFGPGTRLTVL.

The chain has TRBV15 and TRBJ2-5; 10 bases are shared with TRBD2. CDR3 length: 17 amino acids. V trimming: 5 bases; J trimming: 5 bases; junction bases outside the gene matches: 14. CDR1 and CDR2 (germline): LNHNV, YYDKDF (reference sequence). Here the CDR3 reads CATSVHPSGSMFETQYF. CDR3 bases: TGTGCCACCAGCGTACATCCTAGCGGGAGTATGTTCGAGACCCAGTACTTC.

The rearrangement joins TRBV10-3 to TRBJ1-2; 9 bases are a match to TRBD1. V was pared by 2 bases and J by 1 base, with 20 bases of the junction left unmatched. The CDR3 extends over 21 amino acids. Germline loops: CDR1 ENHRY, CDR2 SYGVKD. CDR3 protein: CAISEAAETGTGKSFNYGYTF. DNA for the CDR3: TGTGCCATCAGTGAGGCGGCCGAAACCGGGACAGGGAAGTCATTTAACTATGGCTACACCTTC.

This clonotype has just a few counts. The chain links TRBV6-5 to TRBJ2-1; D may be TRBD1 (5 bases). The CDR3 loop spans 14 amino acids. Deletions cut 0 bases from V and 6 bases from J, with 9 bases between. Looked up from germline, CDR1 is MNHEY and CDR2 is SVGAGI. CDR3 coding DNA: TGTGCCAGCAGTTACTCCGACAGTTTCAATGAGCAGTTCTTC. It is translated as CASSYSDSFNEQFF.

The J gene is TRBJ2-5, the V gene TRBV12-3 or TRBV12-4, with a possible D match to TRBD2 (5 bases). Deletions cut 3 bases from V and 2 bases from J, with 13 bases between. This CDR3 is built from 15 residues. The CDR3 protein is CASSFGLGRQETQYF. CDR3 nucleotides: TGTGCCAGCAGTTTTGGACTCGGAAGACAAGAGACCCAGTACTTC.